The 14 T cell receptor beta chains below all came from one sample that was sequenced in a study of blood T cell repertoires in COVID-19. Profiling relied on immunoSEQ multiplex PCR, and the TCRdb table lists in-frame clones only, not all of them. The sample shows some 200,000 clones, around 84% of them seen only once. The sample consisted of peripheral blood. The receptors originated from a woman aged 55-70 years who had recovered from COVID-19.

The chain links TRBV4-2 to TRBJ2-3, with D uncertain. The V end was cut by 0 bases, the J end by 6 bases, with 10 bases between. CDR1 is LGHNA and CDR2 is YNFKEQ in the germline V gene. The length of the CDR3 is 14 residues. The CDR3 protein is CASSQDRARDTQYF. The CDR3 coding sequence is TGTGCCAGCAGCCAAGATCGCGCCCGGGATACGCAGTATTTT.

V usage is TRBV24-1 and J usage is TRBJ2-2; tentative D call: TRBD1 (6 bases). Trimming cost V 8 bases and J 5 bases, with 8 bases left between them. This CDR3 spans 12 amino acids. Germline lookup yields CDR1 KGHDR and CDR2 SFDVKD. The CDR3 DNA reads TGTGCCACCACAGGGGAGACCGGGGAGCTGTTTTTT. This codes for CATTGETGELFF.

Note on this clone: Relative to the germline gene, one junction end is altered; a read error may explain this. The rearrangement links TRBV7-7 to TRBJ1-6; TRBD1 matches 7 bases. The CDR3 covers 15 residues. CDR1 is SSHAT and CDR2 is FNYEAQ in the germline V gene (reference sequence). The CDR3 spells CASSSGPGDSSPLHF. In DNA, the CDR3 is TGTGCTAGCAGCTCAGGGCCAGGGGACAGTTCACCCCTCCACTTT. The variable domain in full, with the rest retrieved from reference TRBV7-7 and TRBJ1-6, is GAGVSQSPRYKVTKRGQDVTLRCDPISSHATLYWYQQALGQGPEFLTYFNYEAQPDKSGLPSDRFSAERPEGSISTLTIQRTEQRDSAMYRCASSSGPGDSSPLHFGNGTRLTVT.

The chain is built from TRBV7-3 and TRBJ1-1, with D unclear. Germline loops: CDR1 SGHTA, CDR2 FQGTGA. Trimming removed 2 bases at V and 2 bases at J, with 9 bases between. The CDR3 has 14 residues. The chain's CDR3 is CASSLGGTNTEAFF. The CDR3 DNA is TGTGCCAGCAGCTTAGGAGGAACAAACACTGAAGCTTTCTTT.

V gene TRBV28 combines with J gene TRBJ1-6; 8 bases map to TRBD1. With 5 bases clipped from V and 7 bases from J, the junction kept 13 bases outside the gene matches. The CDR3 totals 17 residues. Germline CDR1 reads MDHEN; CDR2 reads SYDVKM. CDR3 amino acids: CASSHLRGRAKNSPLHF. The CDR3 coding sequence is TGTGCCAGCAGTCACCTCAGGGGGCGGGCCAAGAATTCACCCCTCCACTTT.

This rearrangement joins TRBV6-5 to TRBJ2-7, with 7 bases that match TRBD1. The trim removed 1 base at V and 5 bases at J, leaving 5 bases unmatched. Germline V CDR1 and CDR2: MNHEY, SVGAGI. The CDR3 spans 14 residues. The CDR3 reads CASSYFPGQNEQYF. Here the CDR3 DNA reads TGTGCCAGCAGTTACTTCCCGGGACAGAACGAGCAGTACTTC.

The chain uses TRBV6-6 and TRBJ2-7; 7 bases map to TRBD1. Trimming cost V 6 bases and J 0 bases; bases outside gene matches: 5. The CDR3 spans 14 residues. Germline CDR1 MNHNY, CDR2 SVGAGI (reference sequence). CDR3 sequence: CASRDTGVSYEQYF. In DNA form, the CDR3 reads TGTGCCAGCAGAGACACAGGGGTCTCCTACGAGCAGTACTTC.

The chain recombines TRBV5-3 with TRBJ1-5; 8 bases are shared with TRBD1. TRBV5-3 is designated an ORF whose function remains uncertain. The CDR3 runs 15 residues. V lost 4 bases and J lost 3; bases outside the gene matches: 6. CDR3 sequence: CARSHRTGPNQPQHF. CDR3 sequence (DNA): TGTGCCAGAAGCCACCGGACAGGGCCCAATCAGCCCCAGCATTTT.

The chain employs TRBV12-3 or TRBV12-4 and TRBJ2-7, with a possible D match to TRBD2 (6 bases). Between the trimmed V and J ends, which lost 3 bases and 9 bases, there was a span of 9 bases. This CDR3 is built from 11 residues. The CDR3 bases are TGTGCCAGCAGTTTGGGGGGTGGGCAGTACTTC. Encoded protein: CASSLGGGQYF.

This clone was recorded once. The chain recombines TRBV4-3 with TRBJ2-7, with 8 positions matching TRBD1. Germline loops: CDR1 LGHNA, CDR2 YSLEER. This CDR3 has 14 residues. The junction had 2 bases not matched to a gene; V was cut back by 2 bases and J by 2 bases. CDR3 sequence reads: CASSQLQGAYEQYF. In DNA, the CDR3 is TGCGCCAGCAGCCAATTACAGGGGGCCTACGAGCAGTACTTC.

The V gene is TRBV7-8, the J gene TRBJ2-7; the D is unclear. V lost 5 bases and J lost 0, with 17 bases in between. This CDR3 is 16 amino acids long. CDR1 is SGHVS and CDR2 is FQNEAQ in the germline V gene. CDR3 in DNA: TGTGCCAGCAGCCTCGGCGAGAGGCCCATCTCCTACGAGCAGTACTTC. Amino acids: CASSLGERPISYEQYF.

The V call is TRBV12-3 or TRBV12-4, the J call TRBJ2-1; D perhaps matches TRBD1 (6 bases). V lost 7 bases to trimming and J lost 7 bases, with 8 bases between them. The CDR3 totals 11 residues. The CDR3 DNA is TGTGCCAGCACCAGGGGTAATGAGCAGTTCTTC. It encodes CASTRGNEQFF.

V usage is TRBV19 and J usage is TRBJ1-1, with TRBD1 matching over 9 bases. This CDR3 is built from 15 residues. Germline-derived CDR1 and CDR2 are LNHDA and SQIVND (reference sequence). With V trimmed by 5 bases and J by 0 bases, 4 bases remained unmatched. CDR3 protein: CASSSDRGLNTEAFF. The CDR3 bases are TGTGCCAGTAGTTCGGACAGGGGACTGAACACTGAAGCTTTCTTT.

In this sample, this clone turned up a few times. V gene TRBV19 combines with J gene TRBJ1-5; the D gene is possibly TRBD1 (6 bases). Trimming pared 5 bases from V and 4 bases from J, leaving 15 bases between. The CDR3 runs to 15 residues. CDR1 LNHDA and CDR2 SQIVND come from the germline V gene (reference sequence). The CDR3 DNA sequence: TGTGCCAGTAGTCCATCTAGACAGGCAAATCAGCCCCAGCATTTT. Protein: CASSPSRQANQPQHF. Supplemented by reference TRBV19 and TRBJ1-5, the full variable domain reads DGGITQSPKYLFRKEGQNVTLSCEQNLNHDAMYWYRQDPGQGLRLIYYSQIVNDFQKGDIAEGYSVSREKKESFPLTVTSAQKNPTAFYLCASSPSRQANQPQHFGDGTRLSIL.